These 12 T cell receptor beta chains were all obtained from the same sample, sequenced in a study of T cell responses to AZD1222 COVID-19 vaccine. Sequencing was performed with immunoSEQ multiplex PCR; in TCRdb, only in-frame clones are kept and a portion is missing. The repertoire holds more than 150,000 clones, with 94% as singletons. Sequenced here: peripheral blood, sampled on day 0 of AZD1222 vaccination. These receptors were obtained from an adult in good health.

The V and J genes are TRBV5-4 and TRBJ1-1, with TRBD1 matching 7 bases. V shed 3 bases, J shed 7 bases, and the junction held 6 bases outside the gene matches. Germline-derived CDR1 and CDR2 are SGHNT and YYREEE (reference sequence). The CDR3 consists of 13 residues. DNA for the CDR3: TGTGCCAGCAGCTCTACAGGGGCGGATGAAGCTTTCTTT. This translates into CASSSTGADEAFF.

This clone was seen once. V gene TRBV30 combines with J gene TRBJ2-7, with a tentative D call TRBD1 (6 bases). V was pared by 2 bases and J by 2 bases, with 22 bases between. The CDR3 totals 17 residues. CDR1 GTSNPN and CDR2 SVGIG come from the germline V gene (reference sequence). As DNA, the CDR3 is TGTGCCTGGAGTCCCTGGACCGGCCCAGGGGACCCCTACGAGCAGTACTTC. Residues: CAWSPWTGPGDPYEQYF.

This sequence joins TRBV3-1 (or the pseudogene TRBV3-2) and TRBJ1-2, with 8 positions matching TRBD1. Germline V gene data show CDR1 as LGHDT and CDR2 as YNNKEL (reference sequence). V lost 4 bases and J lost 7; bases outside the gene matches: 2. This CDR3 has 12 residues. The DNA of the CDR3 is TGTGCCAGCAGCCCCGACAGGGGTGGCTACACCTTC. Its protein is CASSPDRGGYTF.

The chain is built from TRBV9 and TRBJ2-2; 9 bases fit TRBD2. V was clipped by 3 bases and J by 2 bases; unmatched bases: 14. The V gene's germline CDR1 is SGDLS and CDR2 YYNGEE. The CDR3 spans 19 residues. CDR3 coding DNA: TGTGCCAGCAGCGGGTACGGGCCTAGCGGGAATACCAACACCGGGGAGCTGTTTTTT. Its translation: CASSGYGPSGNTNTGELFF. The whole variable domain, remainder taken from reference TRBV9 and TRBJ2-2, is DSGVTQTPKHLITATGQRVTLRCSPRSGDLSVYWYQQSLDQGLQFLIQYYNGEERAKGNILERFSAQQFPDLHSELNLSSLELGDSALYFCASSGYGPSGNTNTGELFFGEGSRLTVL.

This chain joins TRBV21-1 and TRBJ2-3; TRBD1, the table's D call, lacks a check against the DNA. TRBV21-1 is described as a pseudogene. The CDR3 is made up of 19 amino acids. CDR3 nucleotide sequence: TGTGCCAGCAGCAAAACTCCCCCCAGAGCAGGGTATAGCACAGATACGCAGTATTTT. It encodes CASSKTPPRAGYSTDTQYF.

This clone was detected only once. The chain joins TRBV29-1 to TRBJ1-2; D is undetermined. Trimming removed 6 bases from V and 4 bases from J, with 18 bases in between. The CDR3 extends over 14 amino acids. Germline assignment: CDR1 SQVTM and CDR2 ANQGSEA. In nucleotides, the CDR3 is TGCAGCGTCGAACTAGACAAGTACCGCTATGGCTACACCTTC. Translation gives CSVELDKYRYGYTF.

This clone was picked up one time. The chain links TRBV27 to TRBJ1-1; no definite D call. Germline V gives CDR1 MNHEY, CDR2 SMNVEV (reference sequence). This CDR3 has 14 amino acids. The V end was cut by 0 bases, the J end by 1 base, with 6 bases between. CDR3 sequence: CASSLSGGNTEAFF. The CDR3 DNA is TGTGCCAGCAGTTTATCAGGCGGGAACACTGAAGCTTTCTTT.

The chain joins TRBV5-4 to TRBJ2-5, with D perhaps TRBD1 or TRBD2 (6 bases each). The CDR3 runs 13 residues. The V gene lost 5 bases and the J gene lost 4 bases, with 12 bases spanning the gap. Germline V gene data show CDR1 as SGHNT and CDR2 as YYREEE (reference sequence). The CDR3 is CASSRGQAETQYF. The CDR3 DNA sequence: TGTGCCAGCAGTCGGGGGCAGGCAGAGACCCAGTACTTC.

The chain employs TRBV4-1 and TRBJ1-5; the D gene is possibly TRBD1 (5 bases). Trimming took 3 bases from V and 5 from J, leaving 17 bases between them. This CDR3 has 16 amino acids. Per the germline V gene, CDR1 is MGHRA and CDR2 is YSYEKL. The CDR3, as DNA: TGCGCCAGCAGCCACGAGATGGGTCGAGGGGATCAGCCCCAGCATTTT. Its protein is CASSHEMGRGDQPQHF.

This clone turned up a few times. At one boundary the junction diverges from the germline segment, which might be a read error. The chain has TRBV2 and TRBJ1-6; tentative D call: TRBD1 (6 bases). The CDR3 is made up of 14 amino acids. CDR1 is SNHLY, CDR2 FYNNEI, per germline. CDR3 residues: CASSEAGENSPLHF. CDR3 in DNA: TGTGCCAGCAGCGAAGCAGGGGAAAATTCACCCCTCCACTTT.

The J gene is TRBJ1-4, the V gene TRBV6-5, with 7 bases fitting TRBD1. The CDR3 contains 14 residues. Trimming at V came to 5 bases and at J to 3 bases, leaving 3 bases not matched to a gene. From germline, CDR1 is MNHEY and CDR2 SVGAGI. DNA of the CDR3: TGTGCCAGCAGTCCAGGGGGTTCTAATGAAAAACTGTTTTTT. Translation gives CASSPGGSNEKLFF.

J is TRBJ2-7 and V is TRBV28, with 12 bases aligning to TRBD2. This CDR3 has 16 residues. CDR1 MDHEN and CDR2 SYDVKM come from the germline V gene. J lost 2 bases, V lost 0 bases, and 2 bases had no gene match. The CDR3 DNA reads TGTGCCAGCAGTTTATGGGGACTAGCGGGTACCTACGAGCAGTACTTC. Its protein is CASSLWGLAGTYEQYF. The variable domain in full, completed from reference TRBV28 and TRBJ2-7, reads DVKVTQSSRYLVKRTGEKVFLECVQDMDHENMFWYRQDPGLGLRLIYFSYDVKMKEKGDIPEGYSVSREKKERFSLILESASTNQTSMYLCASSLWGLAGTYEQYFGPGTRLTVT.